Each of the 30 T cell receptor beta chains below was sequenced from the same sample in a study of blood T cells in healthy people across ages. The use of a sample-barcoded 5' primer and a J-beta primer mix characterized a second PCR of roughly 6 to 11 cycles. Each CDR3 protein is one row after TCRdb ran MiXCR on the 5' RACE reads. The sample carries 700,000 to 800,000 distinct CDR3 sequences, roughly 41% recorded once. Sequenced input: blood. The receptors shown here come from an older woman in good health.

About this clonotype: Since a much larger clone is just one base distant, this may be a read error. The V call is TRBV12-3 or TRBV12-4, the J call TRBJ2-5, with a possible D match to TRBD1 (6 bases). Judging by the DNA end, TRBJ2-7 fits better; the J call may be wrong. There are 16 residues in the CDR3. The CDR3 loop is CASSSKQGANPYEQYF. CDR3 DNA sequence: TGTGCCAGCAGTTCCAAACAGGGTGCTAATCCCTACGAGCAGTACTTC.

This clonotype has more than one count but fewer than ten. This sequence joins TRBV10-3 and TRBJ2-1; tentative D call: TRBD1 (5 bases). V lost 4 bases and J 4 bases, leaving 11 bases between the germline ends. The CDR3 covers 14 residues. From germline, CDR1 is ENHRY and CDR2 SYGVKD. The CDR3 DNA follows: TGTGCCATCAGTGTAGGCAGGGAATACAATGAGCAGTTCTTC. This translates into CAISVGREYNEQFF.

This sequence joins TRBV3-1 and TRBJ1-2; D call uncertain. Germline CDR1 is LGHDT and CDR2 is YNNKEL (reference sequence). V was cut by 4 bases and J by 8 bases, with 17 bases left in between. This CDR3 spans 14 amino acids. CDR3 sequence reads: CASSPDRGVGGYTF. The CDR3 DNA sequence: TGTGCCAGCAGCCCTGACCGGGGAGTAGGGGGCTACACCTTC.

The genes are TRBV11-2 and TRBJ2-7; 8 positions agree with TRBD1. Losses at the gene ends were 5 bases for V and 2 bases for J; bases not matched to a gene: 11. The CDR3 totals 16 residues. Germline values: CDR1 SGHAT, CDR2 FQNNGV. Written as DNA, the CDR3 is TGTGCCAGCAGCACATACTTACAGGGGGGCCCCTACGAGCAGTACTTC. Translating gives CASSTYLQGGPYEQYF.

This CDR3 is CASSASGTSSYEQYF. The CDR3 DNA is TGTGCCAGCAGTGCTAGCGGGACTAGCTCCTACGAGCAGTACTTC. The chain links TRBV28 to TRBJ2-7; TRBD2 matches 9 bases. The junction had 5 bases not matched to a gene; V was cut back by 5 bases and J by 0 bases. The CDR3 extends over 15 amino acids. CDR1 and CDR2 (germline): MDHEN, SYDVKM.

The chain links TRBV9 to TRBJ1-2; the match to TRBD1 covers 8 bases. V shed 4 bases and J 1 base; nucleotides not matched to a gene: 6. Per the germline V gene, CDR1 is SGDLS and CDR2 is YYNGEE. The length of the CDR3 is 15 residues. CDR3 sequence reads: CASSLYRGNNYGYTF. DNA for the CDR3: TGTGCCAGCAGCCTCTACAGGGGGAATAACTATGGCTACACCTTC.

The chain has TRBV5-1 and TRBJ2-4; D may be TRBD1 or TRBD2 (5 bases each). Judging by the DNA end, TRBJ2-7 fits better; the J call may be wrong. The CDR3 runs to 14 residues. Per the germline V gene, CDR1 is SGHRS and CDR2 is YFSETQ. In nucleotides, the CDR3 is TGCGCCAGCAGCTTGTTTGGGACGGCAGACGAGCAGTACTTC. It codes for CASSLFGTADEQYF.

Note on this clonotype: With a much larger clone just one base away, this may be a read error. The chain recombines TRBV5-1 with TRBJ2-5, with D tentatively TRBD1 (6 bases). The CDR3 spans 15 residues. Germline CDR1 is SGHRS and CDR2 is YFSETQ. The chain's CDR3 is CASSLNRASQETLYF. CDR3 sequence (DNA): TGCGCCAGCAGCTTGAACAGGGCGTCTCAAGAGACCCTGTACTTC.

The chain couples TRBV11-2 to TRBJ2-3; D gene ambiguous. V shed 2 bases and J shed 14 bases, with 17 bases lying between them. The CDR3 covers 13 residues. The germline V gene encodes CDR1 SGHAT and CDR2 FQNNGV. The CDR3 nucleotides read TGTGCCAGCAGCTTACTAGAACACAGATACGCGTATTTT. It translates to CASSLLEHRYAYF.

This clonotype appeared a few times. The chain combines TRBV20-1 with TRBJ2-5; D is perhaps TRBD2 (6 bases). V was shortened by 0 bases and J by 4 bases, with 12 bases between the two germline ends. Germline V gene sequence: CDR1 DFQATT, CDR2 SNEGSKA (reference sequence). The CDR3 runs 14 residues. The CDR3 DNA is TGCAGTGCTAGAGAAACGGGAGCGCGAGAGACCCAGTACTTC. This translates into CSARETGARETQYF.

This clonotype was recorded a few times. CDR3 sequence: CASSDYNTQYF. The CDR3 region has the DNA TGCGCCAGCAGTGATTACAATACGCAGTATTTT. The chain uses TRBV10-1 and TRBJ2-3; D call uncertain. Germline values: CDR1 WNHNN, CDR2 SYGVQD (reference sequence). This CDR3 is built from 11 residues. The V end was cut by 3 bases, the J end by 7 bases, with 5 bases between.

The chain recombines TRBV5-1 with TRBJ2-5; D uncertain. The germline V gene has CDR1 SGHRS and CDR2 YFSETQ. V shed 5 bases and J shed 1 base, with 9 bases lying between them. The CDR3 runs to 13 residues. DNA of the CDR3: TGCGCCAGCAGGGCGACATCCCAAGAGACCCAGTACTTC. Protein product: CASRATSQETQYF. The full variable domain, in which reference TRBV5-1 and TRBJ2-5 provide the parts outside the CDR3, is KAGVTQTPRYLIKTRGQQVTLSCSPISGHRSVSWYQQTPGQGLQFLFEYFSETQRNKGNFPGRFSGRQFSNSRSEMNVSTLELGDSALYLCASRATSQETQYFGPGTRLLVL.

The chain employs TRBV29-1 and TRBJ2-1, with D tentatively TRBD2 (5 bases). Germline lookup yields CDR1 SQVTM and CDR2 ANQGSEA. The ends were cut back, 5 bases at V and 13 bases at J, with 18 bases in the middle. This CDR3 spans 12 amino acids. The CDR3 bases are TGCAGCGTTAGGACTTCCATGCAGACCCAGTTCTTC. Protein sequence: CSVRTSMQTQFF.

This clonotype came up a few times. The CDR3 nucleotides read TGTGCCAGCAGCTTACTAAGGTGGGAGGGGAACAATGAGCAGTTCTTC. Its protein product is CASSLLRWEGNNEQFF. The chain employs TRBV7-8 and TRBJ2-1, with 7 nucleotides matching TRBD2. The CDR3 has 16 residues. The V and J ends lost 2 bases and 5 bases, in that order; junction bases with no gene match: 9. Germline-derived CDR1 and CDR2 are SGHVS and FQNEAQ.

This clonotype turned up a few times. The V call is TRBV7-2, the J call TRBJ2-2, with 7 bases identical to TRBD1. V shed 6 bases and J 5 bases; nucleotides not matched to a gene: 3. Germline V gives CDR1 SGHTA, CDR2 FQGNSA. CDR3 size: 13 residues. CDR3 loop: CASREQGTGELFF. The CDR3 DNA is TGTGCCAGCAGGGAACAGGGGACCGGGGAGCTGTTTTTT.

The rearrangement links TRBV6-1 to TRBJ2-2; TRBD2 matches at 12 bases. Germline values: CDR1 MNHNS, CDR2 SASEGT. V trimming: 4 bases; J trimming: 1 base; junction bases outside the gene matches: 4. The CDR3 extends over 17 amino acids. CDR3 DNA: TGTGCCAGCAGTGGAGCTAGCGGGGGGGTGAACACCGGGGAGCTGTTTTTT. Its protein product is CASSGASGGVNTGELFF.

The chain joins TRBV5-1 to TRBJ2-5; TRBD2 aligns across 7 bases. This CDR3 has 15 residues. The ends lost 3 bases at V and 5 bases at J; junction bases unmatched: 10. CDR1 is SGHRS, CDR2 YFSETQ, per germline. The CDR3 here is CASSSAGLQGETQYF. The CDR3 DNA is TGCGCCAGCAGCTCGGCGGGACTACAAGGGGAGACCCAGTACTTC.

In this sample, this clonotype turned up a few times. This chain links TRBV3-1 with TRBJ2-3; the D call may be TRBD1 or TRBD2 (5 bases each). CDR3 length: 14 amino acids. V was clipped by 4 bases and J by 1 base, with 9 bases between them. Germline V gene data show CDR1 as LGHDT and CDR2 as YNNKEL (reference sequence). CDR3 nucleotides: TGTGCCAGCAGCCGGACACTAGGCACAGATACGCAGTATTTT. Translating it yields CASSRTLGTDTQYF.

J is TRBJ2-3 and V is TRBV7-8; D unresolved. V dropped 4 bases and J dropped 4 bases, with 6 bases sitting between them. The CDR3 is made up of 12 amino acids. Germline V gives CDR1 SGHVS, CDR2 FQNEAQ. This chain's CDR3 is CASSSKADTQYF. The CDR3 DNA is TGTGCCAGCAGCTCCAAAGCAGATACGCAGTATTTT.

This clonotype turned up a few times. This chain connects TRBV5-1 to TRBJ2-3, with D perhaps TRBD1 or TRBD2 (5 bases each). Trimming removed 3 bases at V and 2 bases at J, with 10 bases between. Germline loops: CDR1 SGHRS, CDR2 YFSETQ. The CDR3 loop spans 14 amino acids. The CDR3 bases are TGCGCCAGCAGCTCCGGGACCATCACAGATACGCAGTATTTT. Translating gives CASSSGTITDTQYF.

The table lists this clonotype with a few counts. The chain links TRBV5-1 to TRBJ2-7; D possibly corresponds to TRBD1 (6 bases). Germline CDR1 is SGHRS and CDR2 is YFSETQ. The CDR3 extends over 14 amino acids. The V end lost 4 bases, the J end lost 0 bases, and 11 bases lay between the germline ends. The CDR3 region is CASSIDRNSYEQYF. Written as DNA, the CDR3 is TGCGCCAGCAGCATCGACAGGAACTCCTACGAGCAGTACTTC.

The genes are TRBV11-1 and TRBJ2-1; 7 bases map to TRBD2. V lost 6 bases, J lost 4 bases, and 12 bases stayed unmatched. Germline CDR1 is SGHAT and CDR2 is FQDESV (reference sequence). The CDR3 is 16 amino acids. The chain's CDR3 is CASSKAAGEIYNEQFF. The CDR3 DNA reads TGTGCCAGCAGTAAGGCGGCGGGAGAGATTTACAATGAGCAGTTCTTC. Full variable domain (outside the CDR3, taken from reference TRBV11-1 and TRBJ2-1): EAEVAQSPRYKITEKSQAVAFWCDPISGHATLYWYRQILGQGPELLVQFQDESVVDDSQLPKDRFSAERLKGVDSTLKIQPAELGDSAMYLCASSKAAGEIYNEQFFGPGTRLTVL.

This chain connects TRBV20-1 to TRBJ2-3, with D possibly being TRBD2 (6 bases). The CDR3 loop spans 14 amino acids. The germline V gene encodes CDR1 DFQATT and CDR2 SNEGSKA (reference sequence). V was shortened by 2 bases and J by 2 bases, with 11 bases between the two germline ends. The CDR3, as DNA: TGCAGTGCTAGAAGGAGGGCCCCCACAGATACGCAGTATTTT. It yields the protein CSARRRAPTDTQYF.

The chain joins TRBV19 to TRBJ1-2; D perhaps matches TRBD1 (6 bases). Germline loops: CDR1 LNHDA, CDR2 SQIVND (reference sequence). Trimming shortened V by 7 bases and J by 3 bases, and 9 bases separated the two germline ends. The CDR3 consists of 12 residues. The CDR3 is CASKRQDYGYTF. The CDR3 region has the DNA TGTGCCAGTAAGCGACAGGACTATGGCTACACCTTC.

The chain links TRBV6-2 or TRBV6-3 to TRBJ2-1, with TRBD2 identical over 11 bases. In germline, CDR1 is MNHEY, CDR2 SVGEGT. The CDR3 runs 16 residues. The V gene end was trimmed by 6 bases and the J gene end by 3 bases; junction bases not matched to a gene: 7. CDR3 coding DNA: TGTGCCAGCAGACCTACTACTAGCGGGGGCTACAATGAGCAGTTCTTC. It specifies CASRPTTSGGYNEQFF.

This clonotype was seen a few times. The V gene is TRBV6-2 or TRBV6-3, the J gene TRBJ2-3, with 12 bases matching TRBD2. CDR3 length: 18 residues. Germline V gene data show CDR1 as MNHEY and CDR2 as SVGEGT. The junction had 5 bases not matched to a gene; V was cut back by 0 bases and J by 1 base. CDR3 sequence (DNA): TGTGCCAGCAGTTACTCGGGCCTAGCGGGAGGGCGCACAGATACGCAGTATTTT. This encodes CASSYSGLAGGRTDTQYF.

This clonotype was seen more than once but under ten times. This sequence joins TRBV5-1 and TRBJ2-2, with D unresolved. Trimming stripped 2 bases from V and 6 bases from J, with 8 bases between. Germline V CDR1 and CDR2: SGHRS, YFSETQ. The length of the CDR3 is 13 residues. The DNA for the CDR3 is TGCGCCAGCAGCTTTACTAACGCCGGGGAGCTGTTTTTT. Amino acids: CASSFTNAGELFF.

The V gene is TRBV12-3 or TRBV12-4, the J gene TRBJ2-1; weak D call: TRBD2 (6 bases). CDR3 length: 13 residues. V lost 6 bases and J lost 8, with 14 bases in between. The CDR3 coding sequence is TGTGCCAGCAGGCGTTTGGGGGGAGATGAGCAGTTCTTC. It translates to CASRRLGGDEQFF.

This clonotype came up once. The CDR3 nucleotides read TGCAGTGCTAGAAGGTCGCGGTACACAGATACGCAGTATTTT. Its protein product is CSARRSRYTDTQYF. This chain uses TRBV20-1 with TRBJ2-3; D is uncertain. The CDR3 has 14 residues. The V and J ends lost 2 bases and 2 bases respectively, with 11 bases between them. Germline V lookup: CDR1 DFQATT, CDR2 SNEGSKA (reference sequence).

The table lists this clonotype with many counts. This chain's CDR3 is CAISAGAAPTYEQYF. The CDR3 DNA is TGTGCCATCAGTGCGGGGGCCGCTCCTACCTACGAGCAGTACTTC. The genes are TRBV10-3 and TRBJ2-7; D possibly matches TRBD1 or TRBD2 (6 bases each). The germline gives CDR1 ENHRY, CDR2 SYGVKD. CDR3 length: 15 residues. The V gene lost 4 bases and the J gene lost 2 bases, with 15 bases spanning the gap.